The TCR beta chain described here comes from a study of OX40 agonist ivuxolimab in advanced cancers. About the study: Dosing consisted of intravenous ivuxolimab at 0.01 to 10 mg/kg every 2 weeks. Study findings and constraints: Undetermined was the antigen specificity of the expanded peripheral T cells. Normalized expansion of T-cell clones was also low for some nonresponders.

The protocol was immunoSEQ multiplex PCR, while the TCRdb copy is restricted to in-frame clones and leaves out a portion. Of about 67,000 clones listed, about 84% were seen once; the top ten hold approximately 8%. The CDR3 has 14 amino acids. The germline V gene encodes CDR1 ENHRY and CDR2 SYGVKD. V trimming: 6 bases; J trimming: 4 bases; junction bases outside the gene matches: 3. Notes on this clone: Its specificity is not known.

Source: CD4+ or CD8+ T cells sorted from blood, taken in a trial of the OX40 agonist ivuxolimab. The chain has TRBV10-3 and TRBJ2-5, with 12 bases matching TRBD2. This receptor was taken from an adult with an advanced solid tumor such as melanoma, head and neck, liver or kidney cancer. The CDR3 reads CAISRGLAGETQYF. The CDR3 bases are TGTGCCATCAGCCGGGGACTAGCGGGAGAGACCCAGTACTTC.